This T cell receptor (beta chain) was captured in a study of blood T cell repertoires in COVID-19. Turning to the study itself: Samples of COVID-19 (acute and convalescent) were obtained from the United States, Italy and Spain. PBMCs, B-cell-depleted T cells, or T cells provided the cDNA or gDNA that made up the material.

How the authors handled the data: The authors estimated nucleated cell counts from reference gene primer amplification. Profiling relied on immunoSEQ multiplex PCR, and the TCRdb table lists in-frame clones only, not all of them. V and J calls and clone size are those listed in that table; D and trimming were worked out from the DNA. The data show roughly 130,000 clones, roughly 80% seen once. V lost 0 bases to trimming and J lost 5 bases, with 9 bases between them. Germline-derived CDR1 and CDR2 are SGDLS and YYNGEE. The CDR3 is 14 amino acids. The sequence derives from a woman in her 30s who had recovered from COVID-19. V gene TRBV9 combines with J gene TRBJ2-1, with a weak D call TRBD2 (5 bases). The sequenced sample consisted of peripheral blood. The CDR3 sequence: CASSVAGINNEQFF. CDR3 coding DNA: TGTGCCAGCAGCGTAGCGGGGATAAACAATGAGCAGTTCTTC.